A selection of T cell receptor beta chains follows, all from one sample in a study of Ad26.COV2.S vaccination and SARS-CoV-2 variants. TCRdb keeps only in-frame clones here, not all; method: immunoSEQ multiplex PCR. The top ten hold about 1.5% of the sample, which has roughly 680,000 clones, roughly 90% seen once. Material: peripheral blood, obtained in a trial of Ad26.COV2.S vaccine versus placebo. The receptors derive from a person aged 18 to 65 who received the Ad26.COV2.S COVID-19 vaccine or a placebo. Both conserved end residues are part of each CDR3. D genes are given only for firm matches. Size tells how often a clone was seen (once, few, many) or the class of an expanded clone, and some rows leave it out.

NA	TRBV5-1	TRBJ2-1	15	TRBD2	CASSRGLAGGVVQFF	TGCGCCAGCAGCAGGGGACTAGCGGGAGGAGTTGTGCAGTTCTTC
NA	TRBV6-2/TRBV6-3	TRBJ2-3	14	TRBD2	CASSLAGGSDTQYF	TGTGCCAGCAGCCTAGCGGGGGGGTCCGATACGCAGTATTTT
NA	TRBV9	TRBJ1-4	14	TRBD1	CASSAGQGSEKLFF	TGTGCCAGCAGCGCCGGACAGGGCTCTGAAAAACTGTTTTTT
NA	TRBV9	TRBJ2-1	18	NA	CASSVATFSDPADNEQFF	TGTGCCAGCAGCGTAGCTACCTTCTCGGACCCCGCGGACAATGAGCAGTTCTTC
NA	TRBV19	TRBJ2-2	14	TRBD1	CASSDTGGTGELFF	TGTGCCAGTAGTGATACAGGGGGCACCGGGGAGCTGTTTTTT
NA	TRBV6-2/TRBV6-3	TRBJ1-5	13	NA	CASSLEGDQPQHF	TGTGCCAGCAGTTTAGAGGGTGATCAGCCCCAGCATTTT
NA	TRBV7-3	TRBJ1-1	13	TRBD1	CASSLDRETEAFF	TGTGCCAGCAGCCTCGACAGGGAGACTGAAGCTTTCTTT
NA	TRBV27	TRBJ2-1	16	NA	CASSLDSGSSYNEQFF	TGTGCCAGCAGTCTAGACAGCGGTAGCTCCTACAATGAGCAGTTCTTC
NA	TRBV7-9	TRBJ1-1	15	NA	CASSLDGSLNTEAFF	TGTGCCAGCAGCTTAGATGGGAGTTTGAACACTGAAGCTTTCTTT
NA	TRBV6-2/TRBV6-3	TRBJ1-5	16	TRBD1	CASSYGQALSNQPQHF	TGTGCCAGCAGTTACGGACAGGCACTTAGCAATCAGCCCCAGCATTTT
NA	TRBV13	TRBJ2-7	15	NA	CASSLGPLAWGEQYF	TGTGCCAGCAGCTTAGGCCCCCTAGCATGGGGCGAGCAGTACTTC
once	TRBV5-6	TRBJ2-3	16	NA	CASSNLGHSSTDTQYF	TGTGCCAGCAGCAACTTAGGACATTCTAGCACAGATACGCAGTATTTT
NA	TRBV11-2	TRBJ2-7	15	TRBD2	CASSFMSGGGYEQYF	TGTGCCAGCAGCTTCATGAGCGGGGGGGGATACGAGCAGTACTTC
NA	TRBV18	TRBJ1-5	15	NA	CASSPQGDSNQPQHF	TGTGCCAGCTCGCCCCAGGGCGATAGCAATCAGCCCCAGCATTTT
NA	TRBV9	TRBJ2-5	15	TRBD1	CASSPRGGPQETQYF	TGTGCCAGCAGCCCTAGAGGGGGCCCACAAGAGACCCAGTACTTC
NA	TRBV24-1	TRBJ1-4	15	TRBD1	CATSDGTGGSEKLFF	TGTGCCACCAGTGATGGGACAGGGGGGAGTGAAAAACTGTTTTTT
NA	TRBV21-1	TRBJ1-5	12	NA	CASSRNNQPQHF	TGTGCCAGCAGCAGGAACAATCAGCCCCAGCATTTT
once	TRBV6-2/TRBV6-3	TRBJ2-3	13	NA	CASSYSGVDTQYF	TGTGCCAGCAGTTACTCCGGAGTAGATACGCAGTATTTT
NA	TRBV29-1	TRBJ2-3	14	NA	CSASGRGGTDTQYF	TGCAGCGCCTCGGGTCGGGGAGGCACAGATACGCAGTATTTT
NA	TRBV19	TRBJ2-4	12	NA	CASSPGGNIQYF	TGTGCCAGTAGCCCTGGGGGGAACATTCAGTACTTC
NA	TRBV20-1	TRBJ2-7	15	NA	CSAIDPRQGTYEQYF	TGCAGTGCTATTGACCCCCGGCAGGGTACCTACGAGCAGTACTTC
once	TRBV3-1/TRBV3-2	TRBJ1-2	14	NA	CASTPLAGAGGYTF	TGTGCCAGCACCCCTCTCGCGGGGGCCGGGGGCTACACCTTC
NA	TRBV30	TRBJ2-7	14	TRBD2	CAWNSLAVSYEQYF	TGTGCCTGGAATAGCCTAGCGGTCTCCTACGAGCAGTACTTC
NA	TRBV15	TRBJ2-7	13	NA	CATSGRNSYEQYF	TGTGCCACCAGTGGAAGAAACTCCTACGAGCAGTACTTC
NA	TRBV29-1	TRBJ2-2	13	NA	CSSRDTDTGELFF	TGCAGCTCCCGGGACACGGACACCGGGGAGCTGTTTTTT
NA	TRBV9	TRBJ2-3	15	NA	CASSVAGGTQDTQYF	TGTGCCAGCAGCGTAGCTGGCGGGACCCAAGATACGCAGTATTTT
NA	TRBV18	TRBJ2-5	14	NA	CASSLARGQETQYF	TGTGCCAGCTCACTAGCCCGGGGGCAAGAGACCCAGTACTTC
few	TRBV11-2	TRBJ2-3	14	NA	CASSRNRVTDTQYF	TGTGCCAGCAGCAGGAACAGGGTCACAGATACGCAGTATTTT
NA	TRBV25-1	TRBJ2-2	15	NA	CASSPPGGTGGELFF	TGTGCCAGCAGCCCCCCTGGAGGGACCGGCGGGGAGCTGTTTTTT
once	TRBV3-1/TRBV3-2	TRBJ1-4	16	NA	CASSLNGGGAGEKLFF	TGTGCCAGCAGCCTCAATGGGGGGGGCGCGGGAGAAAAACTGTTTTTT
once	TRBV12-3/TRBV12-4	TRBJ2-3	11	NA	CASRIQDTQYF	TGTGCCAGCAGGATCCAGGATACGCAGTATTTT
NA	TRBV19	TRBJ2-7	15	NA	CASSWDSQSSYEQYF	TGTGCCAGTAGTTGGGACTCTCAGAGCTCCTACGAGCAGTACTTC
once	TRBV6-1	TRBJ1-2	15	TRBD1	CASSDQTGGDYGYTF	TGTGCCAGCAGTGACCAGACAGGGGGAGACTATGGCTACACCTTC
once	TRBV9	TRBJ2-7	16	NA	CASGSSLSTFHYEQYF	TGTGCCAGCGGCTCTTCGTTATCCACTTTCCATTACGAGCAGTACTTC
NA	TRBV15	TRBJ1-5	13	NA	CATSRGASQPQHF	TGTGCCACCAGCAGAGGGGCCTCTCAGCCCCAGCATTTT
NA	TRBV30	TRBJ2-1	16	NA	CAWSVQTGFPADEQFF	TGTGCCTGGAGTGTACAAACCGGGTTCCCGGCAGATGAGCAGTTCTTC
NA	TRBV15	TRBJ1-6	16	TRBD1	CATSRDLGQTNSPLHF	TGTGCCACCAGCAGAGATCTGGGACAGACAAATTCACCCCTCCACTTT
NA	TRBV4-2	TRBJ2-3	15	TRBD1	CASSYRDRGEDTQYF	TGTGCCAGCAGCTACCGGGACAGGGGTGAGGATACGCAGTATTTT
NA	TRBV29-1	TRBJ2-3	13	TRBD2	CSGLLAGTDTQYF	TGCAGCGGCCTACTAGCGGGTACAGATACGCAGTATTTT
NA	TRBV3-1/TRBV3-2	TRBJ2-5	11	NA	CASSQAETQYF	TGTGCCAGCAGCCAAGCGGAGACCCAGTACTTC
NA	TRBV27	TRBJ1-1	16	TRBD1	CASSLNFGTGGPEAFF	TGTGCCAGCAGTTTAAATTTCGGGACAGGCGGACCTGAAGCTTTCTTT
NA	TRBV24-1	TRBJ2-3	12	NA	CATSDFRDTQYF	TGTGCCACCAGTGATTTTAGGGATACGCAGTATTTT
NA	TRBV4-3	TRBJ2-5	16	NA	CASSQGPRGDPRTQYF	TGCGCCAGCAGCCAAGGCCCCCGTGGCGACCCCAGGACCCAGTACTTC
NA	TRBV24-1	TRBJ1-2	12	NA	CATSDFFYGYTF	TGTGCCACCAGTGATTTCTTCTATGGCTACACCTTC
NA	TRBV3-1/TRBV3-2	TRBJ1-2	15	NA	CASSQGGWWDYGYTF	TGTGCCAGCAGCCAGGGTGGGTGGTGGGACTATGGCTACACCTTC